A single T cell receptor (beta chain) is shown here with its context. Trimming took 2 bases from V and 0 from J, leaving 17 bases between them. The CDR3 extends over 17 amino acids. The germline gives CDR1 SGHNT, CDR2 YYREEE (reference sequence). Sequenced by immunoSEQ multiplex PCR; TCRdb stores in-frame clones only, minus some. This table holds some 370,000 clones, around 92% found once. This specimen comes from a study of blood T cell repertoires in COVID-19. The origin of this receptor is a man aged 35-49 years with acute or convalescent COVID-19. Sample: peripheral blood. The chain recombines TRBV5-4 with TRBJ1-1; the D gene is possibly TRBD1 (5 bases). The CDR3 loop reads CASSLGRGPPLNTEAFF. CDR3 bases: TGTGCCAGCAGCTTAGGGAGGGGTCCCCCATTGAACACTGAAGCTTTCTTT. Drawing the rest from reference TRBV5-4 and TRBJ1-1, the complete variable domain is ETGVTQSPTHLIKTRGQQVTLRCSSQSGHNTVSWYQQALGQGPQFIFQYYREEENGRGNFPPRFSGLQFPNYSSELNVNALELDDSALYLCASSLGRGPPLNTEAFFGQGTRLTVV.